This TCR beta chain came from a study of yellow fever vaccine responses in identical twins. Study results and caveats: Twins reportedly mounted vaccine T cell responses that seemed partly convergent, partly personalized.

TCRdb analysed the RT-PCR reads with MiXCR anew, one entry per CDR3 protein. The table shows around 1,200 distinct CDR3 sequences, with about four fifths occurring only once. Notes on this clonotype: The antigen is undetermined.

Per germline, CDR1 SEHNR and CDR2 FQNEAQ (reference sequence). The CDR3 spans 15 residues. Unmatched junction bases numbered 7, after V lost 4 bases and J lost 5 bases. The sequencing here drew on T cells from blood (PBMCs), unsorted or a sorted subset (not recorded which), taken before or after yellow fever vaccination (not recorded which). The genes are TRBV7-9 and TRBJ2-7; 11 positions match TRBD2. This clonotype was sampled from a female donor who received the yellow fever vaccine. CDR3 in amino acids: CASSSRLAGLNEQYF. In DNA form, the CDR3 reads TGTGCCAGCAGCTCGCGACTAGCGGGACTCAACGAGCAGTACTTC.